This is a list of T cell receptor beta chains from one sample in a study of cytomegalovirus exposure and HLA in healthy donors. The protocol was immunoSEQ multiplex PCR, while the TCRdb copy is restricted to in-frame clones and leaves out a portion. The data contain 210,000 or so clones, around three quarters of them singletons. Sequencing was performed on PBMCs. Source of these receptors: a man aged 35-49 years in good health and CMV-seronegative. Both conserved end residues are part of each CDR3. The order of the fields is V gene, D gene, J gene, clone size, CDR3 protein, CDR3 DNA. D genes are given only for firm matches. Only part of the rows carry a size: once, few, many, or a class if the clone is expanded.

v_gene: TRBV7-9; d_gene: NA; j_gene: TRBJ1-2; abundance: NA; CDR3aa: CASSFRGTFNYGYTF; CDR3nt: TGTGCCAGCAGCTTTAGAGGGACTTTTAACTATGGCTACACCTTC
v_gene: TRBV2; d_gene: TRBD2; j_gene: TRBJ2-3; abundance: NA; CDR3aa: CASSELAGGQGTQYF; CDR3nt: TGTGCCAGCAGTGAGCTAGCGGGAGGGCAGGGTACGCAGTATTTT
v_gene: TRBV11-2; d_gene: TRBD2; j_gene: TRBJ2-3; abundance: NA; CDR3aa: CASSSRTSFTPGTDTQYF; CDR3nt: TGTGCCAGCAGCTCCCGGACTAGTTTCACCCCCGGCACAGATACGCAGTATTTT
v_gene: TRBV10-3; d_gene: TRBD1; j_gene: TRBJ1-6; abundance: few; CDR3aa: CAISGDRGESPLHF; CDR3nt: TGTGCCATCAGTGGGGACAGGGGAGAATCACCCCTCCACTTT
v_gene: TRBV18; d_gene: TRBD2; j_gene: TRBJ2-5; abundance: NA; CDR3aa: CASSPRGTSGAAGETQYF; CDR3nt: TGTGCCAGCTCACCCCGGGGGACTAGCGGGGCCGCGGGGGAGACCCAGTACTTC
v_gene: TRBV6-4; d_gene: NA; j_gene: TRBJ2-3; abundance: once; CDR3aa: CASSDGPTDTQYF; CDR3nt: TGTGCCAGCAGTGATGGGCCTACTGATACGCAGTATTTT
v_gene: TRBV10-1; d_gene: NA; j_gene: TRBJ2-7; abundance: NA; CDR3aa: CASSGDSRGEQYF; CDR3nt: TGCGCCAGCAGCGGGGACTCCCGGGGGGAGCAGTACTTC
v_gene: TRBV4-1; d_gene: TRBD1; j_gene: TRBJ2-1; abundance: NA; CDR3aa: CASSQDFSGQGRNEQFF; CDR3nt: TGCGCCAGCAGCCAAGATTTTTCGGGACAGGGTAGGAATGAGCAGTTCTTC
v_gene: TRBV27; d_gene: TRBD1; j_gene: TRBJ2-7; abundance: NA; CDR3aa: CASSLRDREVEQYF; CDR3nt: TGTGCCAGCAGTCTCCGGGACAGGGAGGTTGAGCAGTACTTC
v_gene: TRBV28; d_gene: TRBD2; j_gene: TRBJ2-2; abundance: NA; CDR3aa: CASTPGGGSGELFF; CDR3nt: TGTGCCAGCACCCCGGGGGGGGGCTCCGGGGAGCTGTTTTTT
v_gene: TRBV7-2; d_gene: NA; j_gene: TRBJ1-1; abundance: NA; CDR3aa: CASSSLRLNTEAFF; CDR3nt: TGTGCCAGCAGCTCCCTCAGGCTGAACACTGAAGCTTTCTTT
v_gene: TRBV6-4; d_gene: TRBD1; j_gene: TRBJ1-5; abundance: NA; CDR3aa: CASSDLPGQYSNQPQHF; CDR3nt: TGTGCCAGCAGTGACCTCCCGGGACAGTATAGCAATCAGCCCCAGCATTTT
v_gene: TRBV7-9; d_gene: NA; j_gene: TRBJ1-2; abundance: few; CDR3aa: CSSSPTGGGNTF; CDR3nt: TGTTCCAGCAGCCCCACGGGAGGGGGGAACACCTTC
v_gene: TRBV28; d_gene: TRBD2; j_gene: TRBJ2-1; abundance: NA; CDR3aa: CASSLLAGVRNEQFF; CDR3nt: TGTGCCAGCAGTCTTCTAGCGGGAGTAAGGAATGAGCAGTTCTTC
v_gene: TRBV28; d_gene: TRBD1; j_gene: TRBJ1-1; abundance: NA; CDR3aa: CASSPIGTGIAPRTEAFF; CDR3nt: TGTGCCAGCAGTCCTATTGGGACAGGGATAGCCCCCCGAACTGAAGCTTTCTTT
v_gene: TRBV2; d_gene: NA; j_gene: TRBJ1-3; abundance: once; CDR3aa: CASSEGRSVSGNTIYF; CDR3nt: TGTGCCAGCAGTGAAGGGCGGTCGGTCTCTGGAAACACCATATATTTT
v_gene: TRBV5-1; d_gene: TRBD2; j_gene: TRBJ2-3; abundance: NA; CDR3aa: CASSPGSGGAVGDTQYF; CDR3nt: TGCGCCAGCAGCCCTGGGAGCGGGGGGGCCGTGGGAGATACGCAGTATTTT
v_gene: TRBV11-1; d_gene: TRBD1; j_gene: TRBJ2-5; abundance: few; CDR3aa: CASSEDRGLQETQYF; CDR3nt: TGTGCCAGCAGCGAAGACAGGGGGCTGCAAGAGACCCAGTACTTC
v_gene: TRBV5-4; d_gene: TRBD1; j_gene: TRBJ2-3; abundance: NA; CDR3aa: CATAGQGITDTQYF; CDR3nt: TGTGCCACCGCGGGACAGGGGATTACAGATACGCAGTATTTT
v_gene: TRBV27; d_gene: NA; j_gene: TRBJ2-1; abundance: NA; CDR3aa: CASSFGRWDEQFF; CDR3nt: TGTGCCAGCAGTTTCGGCAGGTGGGATGAGCAGTTCTTC
v_gene: TRBV2; d_gene: NA; j_gene: TRBJ2-2; abundance: NA; CDR3aa: CASSETRNTGELFF; CDR3nt: TGTGCCAGCAGTGAGACACGGAACACCGGGGAGCTGTTTTTT
v_gene: TRBV18; d_gene: NA; j_gene: TRBJ1-1; abundance: few; CDR3aa: CASSFPGEGPEAFF; CDR3nt: TGTGCCAGCTCCTTCCCCGGGGAAGGCCCTGAAGCTTTCTTT
v_gene: TRBV20-1; d_gene: NA; j_gene: TRBJ2-1; abundance: NA; CDR3aa: CSAKGEFF; CDR3nt: TGCAGTGCTAAGGGGGAGTTCTTC
v_gene: TRBV18; d_gene: TRBD1; j_gene: TRBJ1-2; abundance: NA; CDR3aa: CASHDPIPFWDRMEYGYTF; CDR3nt: TGTGCCAGCCACGATCCAATACCGTTTTGGGACAGGATGGAGTATGGCTACACCTTC
v_gene: TRBV6-6; d_gene: NA; j_gene: TRBJ2-2; abundance: NA; CDR3aa: CASKGPGELFF; CDR3nt: TGTGCCAGCAAGGGGCCCGGGGAGCTGTTTTTT
v_gene: TRBV19; d_gene: NA; j_gene: TRBJ1-4; abundance: NA; CDR3aa: CASSMNLLRANEKLFF; CDR3nt: TGTGCCAGTAGTATGAACCTTTTGCGGGCTAATGAAAAACTGTTTTTT
v_gene: TRBV7-9; d_gene: NA; j_gene: TRBJ2-1; abundance: few; CDR3aa: CASSPRTKNNEQFF; CDR3nt: TGTGCCAGCAGCCCCCGGACTAAAAACAATGAGCAGTTCTTC
v_gene: TRBV5-1; d_gene: TRBD1; j_gene: TRBJ1-2; abundance: NA; CDR3aa: CASSSDRPNYGYTF; CDR3nt: TGCGCCAGCAGCTCGGACAGGCCTAACTATGGCTACACCTTC
v_gene: TRBV7-7; d_gene: NA; j_gene: TRBJ1-6; abundance: NA; CDR3aa: CASSSRQRTNSPLHF; CDR3nt: TGTGCCAGCAGCTCACGACAGCGAACCAATTCACCCCTCCACTTT
v_gene: TRBV18; d_gene: TRBD1; j_gene: TRBJ1-4; abundance: few; CDR3aa: CASSPRQGDEKLFF; CDR3nt: TGTGCCAGCTCACCGAGACAGGGGGATGAAAAACTGTTTTTT
v_gene: TRBV29-1; d_gene: TRBD1; j_gene: TRBJ1-5; abundance: NA; CDR3aa: CSARQGLDQPQHF; CDR3nt: TGCAGCGCAAGACAGGGTTTGGATCAGCCCCAGCATTTT
v_gene: TRBV5-8; d_gene: NA; j_gene: TRBJ2-7; abundance: NA; CDR3aa: CASSWPLNEQYF; CDR3nt: TGTGCCAGCAGCTGGCCCCTGAACGAGCAGTACTTC
v_gene: TRBV7-9; d_gene: TRBD1; j_gene: TRBJ1-5; abundance: NA; CDR3aa: CASSLGTGRINQPQHF; CDR3nt: TGTGCCAGCAGCTTAGGGACAGGAAGGATCAATCAGCCCCAGCATTTT
v_gene: TRBV28; d_gene: NA; j_gene: TRBJ2-7; abundance: once; CDR3aa: CAVRNLAYEQYF; CDR3nt: TGTGCCGTCAGGAATCTTGCCTACGAGCAGTACTTC
v_gene: TRBV5-4; d_gene: TRBD1; j_gene: TRBJ1-5; abundance: NA; CDR3aa: CASSLAPGGGSQHF; CDR3nt: TGTGCCAGCAGCTTGGCGCCAGGGGGTGGGTCCCAGCATTTT
v_gene: TRBV5-5; d_gene: TRBD1; j_gene: TRBJ1-2; abundance: NA; CDR3aa: CASSRTGANYGYTF; CDR3nt: TGTGCCAGCAGCCGGACAGGAGCTAACTATGGCTACACCTTC
v_gene: TRBV7-9; d_gene: NA; j_gene: TRBJ2-7; abundance: NA; CDR3aa: CSSSTGAYEQYF; CDR3nt: TGTTCCAGCAGCACCGGGGCCTACGAGCAGTACTTC
v_gene: TRBV18; d_gene: TRBD1; j_gene: TRBJ1-2; abundance: NA; CDR3aa: CASSPGQNYGYTF; CDR3nt: TGTGCCAGCTCACCGGGACAGAACTATGGCTACACCTTC
v_gene: TRBV20-1; d_gene: NA; j_gene: TRBJ2-1; abundance: few; CDR3aa: CSAKSYNEQFF; CDR3nt: TGCAGTGCCAAGAGCTACAATGAGCAGTTCTTC
v_gene: TRBV19; d_gene: NA; j_gene: TRBJ1-5; abundance: NA; CDR3aa: CASSWPNQPQHF; CDR3nt: TGTGCCAGTAGTTGGCCGAATCAGCCCCAGCATTTT
v_gene: TRBV27; d_gene: TRBD1; j_gene: TRBJ1-4; abundance: NA; CDR3aa: CASSASGTGIEKLFF; CDR3nt: TGTGCCAGCAGTGCGTCCGGGACAGGGATTGAAAAACTGTTTTTT
v_gene: TRBV5-6; d_gene: TRBD2; j_gene: TRBJ2-1; abundance: NA; CDR3aa: CASSAGLAGFSYNEQFF; CDR3nt: TGTGCCAGCAGCGCCGGACTAGCGGGTTTCTCCTACAATGAGCAGTTCTTC
v_gene: TRBV2; d_gene: NA; j_gene: TRBJ2-3; abundance: NA; CDR3aa: CASKGGVSTDTQYF; CDR3nt: TGTGCCAGCAAGGGCGGGGTAAGCACAGATACGCAGTATTTT
v_gene: TRBV7-9; d_gene: NA; j_gene: TRBJ1-5; abundance: NA; CDR3aa: CSSSLELRGRNQPQHF; CDR3nt: TGTTCCAGCAGCTTAGAGTTAAGGGGGAGAAATCAGCCCCAGCATTTT
v_gene: TRBV5-6; d_gene: NA; j_gene: TRBJ2-7; abundance: NA; CDR3aa: CASSRATYEQYF; CDR3nt: TGTGCCAGCAGTCGTGCGACCTACGAGCAGTACTTC
v_gene: TRBV7-3; d_gene: NA; j_gene: TRBJ2-3; abundance: NA; CDR3aa: CASSLDLGAGTDTQYF; CDR3nt: TGTGCCAGCAGCCTCGACTTAGGAGCCGGCACAGATACGCAGTATTTT
v_gene: TRBV11-1; d_gene: TRBD1; j_gene: TRBJ1-2; abundance: few; CDR3aa: CASSVGQGGYGYTF; CDR3nt: TGTGCCAGCAGCGTTGGACAGGGCGGCTATGGCTACACCTTC
v_gene: TRBV7-2; d_gene: NA; j_gene: TRBJ2-5; abundance: NA; CDR3aa: CASSPRISVQETQYF; CDR3nt: TGTGCCAGCAGCCCCCGTATTTCAGTTCAAGAGACCCAGTACTTC
v_gene: TRBV19; d_gene: TRBD1; j_gene: TRBJ1-1; abundance: NA; CDR3aa: CASSQGATEAFF; CDR3nt: TGTGCCAGTAGCCAGGGGGCCACTGAAGCTTTCTTT
v_gene: TRBV6-1; d_gene: NA; j_gene: TRBJ2-5; abundance: NA; CDR3aa: CASGRERQETQYF; CDR3nt: TGTGCCAGCGGCCGCGAGCGGCAAGAGACCCAGTACTTC
v_gene: TRBV6-6; d_gene: TRBD1; j_gene: TRBJ1-2; abundance: NA; CDR3aa: CASSPRDRGPYGYTF; CDR3nt: TGTGCCAGCAGTCCGAGGGACAGGGGACCCTATGGCTACACCTTC
v_gene: TRBV5-8; d_gene: TRBD1; j_gene: TRBJ1-4; abundance: NA; CDR3aa: CASSTGTGGANEKLFF; CDR3nt: TGTGCCAGCAGCACCGGGACAGGGGGTGCTAATGAAAAACTGTTTTTT
v_gene: TRBV5-1; d_gene: TRBD1; j_gene: TRBJ2-7; abundance: NA; CDR3aa: CASSLEAGGSYEQYF; CDR3nt: TGCGCCAGCAGCTTGGAGGCAGGGGGCTCCTACGAGCAGTACTTC